This T cell receptor beta chain was identified in a study of post-analysis software for immune sequencing data. Study-level points and caveats: Multiple sclerosis was associated with a significant reduction in normalized Chao1 diversity relative to controls. Compared with controls, patients had more of about 5 TRBV segments, including TRBV5-6, TRBV5-1 and TRBV20-1.

Researchers reported that TCR beta cDNA libraries carried unique molecular identifiers. Via MiXCR, TCRdb re-called the PCR reads, giving one row per CDR3 protein. The sample yields 350,000 to 450,000 distinct CDR3 sequences, 30% to 40% seen once. Turning to this clonotype: Its antigen is unidentified.

This CDR3 is 12 amino acids long. Germline CDR1 and CDR2: SGDLS and YYNGEE. Trimming pared 0 bases from V and 4 bases from J, leaving 4 bases between. Source material: blood. The receptor was isolated from a girl aged 2-9 years with multiple sclerosis. The chain employs TRBV9 and TRBJ1-2; no firm D call. CDR3 residues: CASSVAFYGYTF. The CDR3 DNA sequence: TGTGCCAGCAGCGTAGCCTTCTATGGCTACACCTTC.